The next 22 T cell receptor beta chains were all read from a single sample in a study of blood T cell repertoires in COVID-19. The repertoire was sequenced with immunoSEQ multiplex PCR; TCRdb's copy has only in-frame clones and lacks some. Among 150,000 or so clones, 70% to 90% were seen once, and the ten largest hold 1.5% to 1.9%. The sequencing sample was made of peripheral blood. These receptors originate from a woman between 55 and 75 years old with acute or convalescent COVID-19.

This clone was observed once. The chain recombines TRBV6-2 or TRBV6-3 with TRBJ2-7; no clear D gene. CDR1 is MNHEY, CDR2 SVGEGT, per germline. The CDR3 runs 14 residues. V was trimmed by 2 bases and J by 7 bases, leaving 15 bases between them. CDR3 bases: TGTGCCAGCAGTTACCCCCAGGCCCCACGGGAGCAGTACTTC. Its translation: CASSYPQAPREQYF.

This clone was found once. The rearrangement links TRBV9 to TRBJ1-6, with no clear D. V shed 3 bases and J shed 0 bases, with 7 bases lying between them. The CDR3 has 15 amino acids. Germline-derived CDR1 and CDR2 are SGDLS and YYNGEE. CDR3 sequence (DNA): TGTGCCAGCAGCGCTCGCAGCTCCTATAATTCACCCCTCCACTTT. This gives the protein CASSARSSYNSPLHF.

The CDR3 DNA reads TGCAGCGTTGAAGGGCGGGGTGAAAAACTGTTTTTT. Translated, it gives CSVEGRGEKLFF. The genes are TRBV29-1 and TRBJ1-4; D unclear. Germline V lookup: CDR1 SQVTM, CDR2 ANQGSEA. The ends were cut back, 1 base at V and 7 bases at J, with 7 bases in the middle. The CDR3 loop spans 12 amino acids.

V usage is TRBV5-1 and J usage is TRBJ2-2, with 8 bases identical to TRBD1. The ends lost 4 bases at V and 6 bases at J; junction bases unmatched: 8. Per the germline V gene, CDR1 is SGHRS and CDR2 is YFSETQ. The CDR3 sequence is 15 residues long. CDR3 nucleotide sequence: TGCGCCAGCAGCGCGGGGACAGGAGGGTCCGGGGAGCTGTTTTTT. As protein: CASSAGTGGSGELFF.

This chain joins TRBV3-1 (or the pseudogene TRBV3-2) and TRBJ2-1, with TRBD1 matching over 7 bases. This CDR3 is 16 amino acids long. Germline-derived CDR1 and CDR2 are LGHDT and YNNKEL (reference sequence). Germline trimming cut 1 base from V and 4 bases from J; bases unmatched to any gene: 7. The CDR3, as DNA: TGTGCCAGCAGCCAAGTCTGGGACAGAAGTTACAATGAGCAGTTCTTC. Its translation is CASSQVWDRSYNEQFF.

This clone was detected a few times. The chain links TRBV7-9 to TRBJ1-1; 8 bases are a match to TRBD1. Losses at the gene ends were 7 bases for V and 1 base for J; bases not matched to a gene: 5. The CDR3 loop spans 14 amino acids. Germline values: CDR1 SEHNR, CDR2 FQNEAQ (reference sequence). CDR3 loop: CASNNQGANTEAFF. CDR3 DNA sequence: TGTGCCAGCAACAATCAGGGGGCGAACACTGAAGCTTTCTTT.

The V call is TRBV7-6, the J call TRBJ1-6; 7 bases align to TRBD1. V was pared by 5 bases and J by 4 bases, with 8 bases of the junction left unmatched. CDR1 SGHVS and CDR2 FNYEAQ come from the germline V gene. This CDR3 comprises 16 residues. CDR3 coding DNA: TGTGCCAGCAGCCCTGACAGGGCCTCATATAATTCACCCCTCCACTTT. Protein sequence: CASSPDRASYNSPLHF.

The chain is built from TRBV28 and TRBJ1-1; TRBD1 matches at 10 bases. CDR1 is MDHEN and CDR2 is SYDVKM in the germline V gene. This CDR3 is built from 14 residues. V was pared by 10 bases and J by 10 bases, with 15 bases of the junction left unmatched. The CDR3 is CATFPGTGVGGAFF. The CDR3 nucleotides are TGTGCCACCTTCCCAGGGACAGGGGTAGGGGGAGCTTTCTTT. Supplemented by reference TRBV28 and TRBJ1-1, the full variable domain reads DVKVTQSSRYLVKRTGEKVFLECVQDMDHENMFWYRQDPGLGLRLIYFSYDVKMKEKGDIPEGYSVSREKKERFSLILESASTNQTSMYLCATFPGTGVGGAFFGQGTRLTVV.

V and J are TRBV4-3 and TRBJ2-1; D may be TRBD2 (5 bases). Germline CDR1 LGHNA, CDR2 YSLEER. Trimming shortened V by 0 bases and J by 9 bases, and 18 bases separated the two germline ends. The CDR3 extends over 16 amino acids. The CDR3 loop reads CASSQDLPRGSGEQFF. CDR3 nucleotide sequence: TGCGCCAGCAGCCAAGATTTACCTCGGGGTTCTGGTGAGCAGTTCTTC.

The rearrangement joins TRBV5-1 to TRBJ1-1, with D hard to call. The V and J ends lost 1 base and 1 base respectively, with 8 bases between them. The CDR3 length is 14 residues. Germline CDR1 reads SGHRS; CDR2 reads YFSETQ. DNA of the CDR3: TGCGCCAGCAGCTTGATGGGCAGGAACACTGAAGCTTTCTTT. It is translated as CASSLMGRNTEAFF.

The chain links TRBV5-1 to TRBJ1-6, with 9 bases fitting TRBD1. Germline V CDR1 and CDR2: SGHRS, YFSETQ. V shed 0 bases and J 6 bases; nucleotides not matched to a gene: 1. This CDR3 has 15 residues. CDR3 in amino acids: CASSLVGQGNSPLHF. The CDR3 DNA sequence: TGCGCCAGCAGCTTGGTGGGACAGGGTAATTCACCCCTCCACTTT.

The V call is TRBV9, the J call TRBJ1-2; 7 bases align to TRBD1. V shed 4 bases, J shed 2 bases, and the junction held 5 bases outside the gene matches. The CDR3 loop spans 14 amino acids. Germline V gene data show CDR1 as SGDLS and CDR2 as YYNGEE. The CDR3 spells CASSSPDRNYGYTF. DNA of the CDR3: TGTGCCAGCAGCAGCCCGGACAGGAACTATGGCTACACCTTC.

The genes are TRBV9 and TRBJ1-3; D ambiguous. CDR3 length: 14 residues. With 1 base removed from V and 0 bases from J, the gap between germline ends came to 5 bases. CDR1 is SGDLS and CDR2 is YYNGEE in the germline V gene. The CDR3 region has the DNA TGTGCCAGCAGCGTATCGAGCTCTGGAAACACCATATATTTT. The encoded protein is CASSVSSSGNTIYF.

This clone has a handful of counts. DNA for the CDR3: TGTGCCAGCAGCTTGGACACGATCTATGGCTACACCTTC. Protein: CASSLDTIYGYTF. The chain recombines TRBV7-9 with TRBJ1-2; perhaps TRBD1 as D (5 bases). V was shortened by 3 bases and J by 4 bases, with 9 bases between the two germline ends. This CDR3 region has 13 residues. Per the germline V gene, CDR1 is SEHNR and CDR2 is FQNEAQ (reference sequence).

The chain joins TRBV6-5 to TRBJ1-2, with D uncertain. Germline V gene sequence: CDR1 MNHEY, CDR2 SVGAGI. The V end was cut by 0 bases, the J end by 0 bases, with 8 bases between. There are 15 residues in the CDR3. CDR3 residues: CASSYSYSANYGYTF. CDR3 DNA: TGTGCCAGCAGTTACTCGTACAGTGCTAACTATGGCTACACCTTC.

This chain uses TRBV7-8 with TRBJ2-7; tentatively, D is TRBD1 (6 bases). The CDR3 loop spans 14 amino acids. The germline V gene has CDR1 SGHVS and CDR2 FQNEAQ. Trimming cost V 1 base and J 6 bases, with 13 bases left between them. For the CDR3, the DNA is TGTGCCAGCAGCTTAGGGAGGACAGTTTCCGAGCAGTACTTC. Protein product: CASSLGRTVSEQYF.

This sequence joins TRBV4-1 and TRBJ2-5, with a weak D call TRBD2 (6 bases). Germline V gives CDR1 MGHRA, CDR2 YSYEKL. This CDR3 comprises 14 residues. V lost 3 bases to trimming and J lost 6 bases, with 14 bases between them. CDR3 loop: CASSQGLLGKTQYF. CDR3 sequence (DNA): TGCGCCAGCAGCCAGGGACTTCTGGGGAAGACCCAGTACTTC.

The rearrangement links TRBV6-4 to TRBJ2-2; D gene ambiguous. Germline loops: CDR1 MRHNA, CDR2 SNTAGT. Trimming pared 6 bases from V and 1 base from J, leaving 12 bases between. The CDR3 has 15 residues. The chain's CDR3 is CASSASNRNTGELFF. The CDR3 DNA is TGTGCCAGCAGCGCCAGTAACAGGAACACCGGGGAGCTGTTTTTT.

This clone came up a few times. V gene TRBV4-3 combines with J gene TRBJ2-3, with TRBD2 identical over 11 bases. V dropped 2 bases and J dropped 6; count of bases not matched to a gene: 10. The germline V gene encodes CDR1 LGHNA and CDR2 YSLEER. The CDR3 sequence is 17 residues long. The CDR3 bases are TGCGCCAGCAGCCAATCCGTTAGCGGGGGGGCCCCGGATACGCAGTATTTT. Translated, it gives CASSQSVSGGAPDTQYF.

This chain uses TRBV5-6 with TRBJ1-5; unclear D gene. The CDR3 spans 14 residues. The V and J ends lost 1 base and 6 bases respectively, with 11 bases between them. Germline V gene sequence: CDR1 SGHDT, CDR2 YYEEEE. Here the CDR3 reads CASSLFGGGQPQHF. The DNA for the CDR3 is TGTGCCAGCAGCTTGTTTGGCGGTGGTCAGCCCCAGCATTTT.

This clone was counted only a few times. The genes are TRBV7-9 and TRBJ2-1; the match to TRBD2 covers 13 bases. V lost 4 bases, J lost 14 bases, and 8 bases stayed unmatched. Germline V gives CDR1 SEHNR, CDR2 FQNEAQ (reference sequence). The CDR3 has 14 amino acids. DNA of the CDR3: TGTGCCAGCAGCTCGGGACTAGCGGGGCGGACGGAGTTCTTC. Protein: CASSSGLAGRTEFF.

The chain couples TRBV14 to TRBJ2-6, with 8 bases identical to TRBD2. Trimming at V came to 6 bases and at J to 0 bases, leaving 13 bases not matched to a gene. In germline, CDR1 is SGHDN, CDR2 FVKESK. This CDR3 is 19 amino acids long. CDR3 amino acids: CASSLSGGAGNSGANVLTF. For the CDR3, the DNA is TGTGCCAGCAGTTTATCCGGGGGGGCTGGGAACTCTGGGGCCAACGTCCTGACTTTC.